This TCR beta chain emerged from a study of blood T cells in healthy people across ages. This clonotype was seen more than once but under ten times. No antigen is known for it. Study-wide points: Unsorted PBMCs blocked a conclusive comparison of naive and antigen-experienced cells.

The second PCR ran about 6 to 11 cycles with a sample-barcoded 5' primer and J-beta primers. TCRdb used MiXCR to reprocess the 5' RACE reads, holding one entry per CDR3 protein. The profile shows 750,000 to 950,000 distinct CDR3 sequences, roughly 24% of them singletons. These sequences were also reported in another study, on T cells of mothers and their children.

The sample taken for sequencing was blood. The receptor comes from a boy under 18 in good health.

CDR3 sequence: CATSRDGREQYF. CDR3 DNA: TGTGCCACCAGCAGAGATGGGCGCGAGCAGTACTTC. This chain links TRBV15 with TRBJ2-5; D is uncertain. The tail of the sequence fits TRBJ2-7 better, so the J call may be wrong. Germline lookup yields CDR1 LNHNV and CDR2 YYDKDF (reference sequence). The CDR3 contains 12 residues.